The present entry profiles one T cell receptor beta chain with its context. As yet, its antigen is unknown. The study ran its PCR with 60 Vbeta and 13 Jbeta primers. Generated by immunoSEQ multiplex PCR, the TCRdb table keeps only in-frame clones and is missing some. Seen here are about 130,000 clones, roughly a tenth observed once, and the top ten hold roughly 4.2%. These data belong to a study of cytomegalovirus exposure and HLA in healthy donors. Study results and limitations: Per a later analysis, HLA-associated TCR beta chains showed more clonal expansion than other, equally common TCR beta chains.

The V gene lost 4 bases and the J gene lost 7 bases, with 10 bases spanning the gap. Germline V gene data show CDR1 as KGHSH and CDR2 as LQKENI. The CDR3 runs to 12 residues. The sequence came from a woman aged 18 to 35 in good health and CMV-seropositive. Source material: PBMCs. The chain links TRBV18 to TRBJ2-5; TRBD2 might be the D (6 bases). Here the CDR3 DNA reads TGTGCCAGCTCACGCTTCGGGGGGACCCAGTACTTC. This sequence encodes CASSRFGGTQYF.